Reported below is one TCR beta chain. The antigen remains undetermined. A multiplex PCR was run with 60 Vbeta primers and 13 Jbeta primers. Clones were sequenced by immunoSEQ multiplex PCR, and TCRdb holds only the in-frame ones, with some missing. The sample consists of 150,000 to 200,000 clones, roughly 82% of them appearing once. Trimming took 5 bases from V and 8 from J, leaving 12 bases between them. Germline V CDR1 and CDR2: SGHAT, FQNNGV. CDR3 length: 12 amino acids. The record originates from a study of cytomegalovirus exposure and HLA in healthy donors. Study-wide results and caveats: TCR beta chains numbering 164 were designated cytomegalovirus-associated. Diagnosis of cytomegalovirus status made by the classifier reportedly showed high specificity and sensitivity.

This TCR was recovered from a girl aged 5-17 years in good health and CMV-seropositive. The sample comprised PBMCs. This chain joins TRBV11-2 and TRBJ2-5; no clear D. The CDR3 coding sequence is TGTGCCAGCAGCCGCCTCCTTGGCACCCAGTACTTC. Translation: CASSRLLGTQYF. Combining the CDR3 with reference TRBV11-2 and TRBJ2-5 gives the whole variable domain EAGVAQSPRYKIIEKRQSVAFWCNPISGHATLYWYQQILGQGPKLLIQFQNNGVVDDSQLPKDRFSAERLKGVDSTLKIQPAKLEDSAVYLCASSRLLGTQYFGPGTRLLVL.